These 32 T cell receptor beta chains originate from one sample sequenced in a study of cytomegalovirus exposure and HLA in healthy donors (dated by TCRdb to about 2017). Library prep was done by the immunoSEQ multiplex PCR assay. TCRdb took over this immuneACCESS table, retaining in-frame rearrangements with V and J assigned. Such tables are incomplete; in checked studies, under half of the missing clones stem from an unresolved V gene, and the remainder is unexplained. This sample comprises some 86,000 clones, 93% of them detected only once. Clones ranked in the top ten supply 3.5% to 4% of the sample. Sample: PBMCs. The receptor set was obtained from a woman in her twenties or thirties in good health and CMV-seronegative.

The chain carries TRBV5-6 and TRBJ1-4; TRBD1 matches at 8 bases. The germline V gene has CDR1 SGHDT and CDR2 YYEEEE. This CDR3 contains 15 residues. Trimming removed 1 base from V and 6 bases from J; junction bases left unmatched: 5. For the CDR3, the DNA is TGTGCCAGCAGCTTGCGCGGGACAGGATATGAAAAACTGTTTTTT. It is translated as CASSLRGTGYEKLFF.

This chain links TRBV7-2 with TRBJ2-7; possible D gene TRBD1, 6 bases. V shed 4 bases and J shed 3 bases, with 13 bases lying between them. The CDR3 has 14 residues. The germline CDR1 and CDR2 sequences are SGHTA and FQGNSA. CDR3 in amino acids: CASSSQGKSYEQYF. CDR3 bases: TGTGCCAGCAGCTCACAGGGTAAGAGCTACGAGCAGTACTTC.

This clone was counted a single time. V is TRBV4-3 and J is TRBJ2-1; a possible D gene is TRBD1 (5 bases). The length of the CDR3 is 15 residues. Between the trimmed V and J ends, which lost 0 bases and 6 bases, there was a span of 12 bases. CDR1 LGHNA and CDR2 YSLEER come from the germline V gene. CDR3 residues: CASSQDKGPVNEQFF. The CDR3 bases are TGCGCCAGCAGCCAAGATAAGGGGCCGGTCAATGAGCAGTTCTTC.

V is TRBV18 and J is TRBJ2-7, with TRBD2 matching over 10 bases. With 4 bases clipped from V and 2 bases from J, the junction kept 14 bases outside the gene matches. Per the germline V gene, CDR1 is KGHSH and CDR2 is LQKENI. The CDR3 runs 18 residues. The CDR3 DNA is TGTGCCAGCTCACTCCGATCATTAGCGGGAGGCTCGACCTACGAGCAGTACTTC. Amino acids: CASSLRSLAGGSTYEQYF.

This clone was recorded once. The rearrangement links TRBV7-2 to TRBJ2-5; 9 nucleotides line up with TRBD1. Germline assignment: CDR1 SGHTA and CDR2 FQGNSA. Germline trimming cut 5 bases from V and 1 base from J; bases unmatched to any gene: 5. The CDR3 contains 15 residues. CDR3 nucleotides: TGTGCCAGCAGCCACAGACAGGGGGGCCAAGAGACCCAGTACTTC. It specifies CASSHRQGGQETQYF.

J is TRBJ2-7 and V is TRBV30, with 8 bases identical to TRBD2. Per germline, CDR1 GTSNPN and CDR2 SVGIG (reference sequence). Trimming cost V 3 bases and J 4 bases; bases outside gene matches: 5. This CDR3 is 13 amino acids long. The DNA for the CDR3 is TGTGCCTGGAGGGGACTAGGTTTGTACGAGCAGTACTTC. Translating gives CAWRGLGLYEQYF. The variable domain in full, completed from reference TRBV30 and TRBJ2-7, reads SQTIHQWPATLVQPVGSPLSLECTVEGTSNPNLYWYRQAAGRGLQLLFYSVGIGQISSEVPQNLSASRPQDRQFILSSKKLLLSDSGFYLCAWRGLGLYEQYFGPGTRLTVT.

V gene TRBV19 combines with J gene TRBJ2-5, with TRBD1 matching 10 bases. J was trimmed by 2 bases and V by 5 bases; bases with no gene match: 5. The germline V gene encodes CDR1 LNHDA and CDR2 SQIVND (reference sequence). This CDR3 spans 15 amino acids. CDR3 DNA sequence: TGTGCCAGTAGTCCCCGGGACAGGGGACAAGAGACCCAGTACTTC. Translation gives CASSPRDRGQETQYF.

This clone appeared a single time. The chain links TRBV30 to TRBJ1-1, with a possible D match to TRBD1 (5 bases). V lost 7 bases to trimming and J lost 4 bases, with 16 bases between them. This CDR3 comprises 13 residues. CDR1 and CDR2 from the germline V gene are GTSNPN and SVGIG (reference sequence). In DNA, the CDR3 is TGTGCCTCCAGACCACAGGTGAGCACTGAAGCTTTCTTT. Amino acids: CASRPQVSTEAFF.

This clone was picked up a small number of times. The chain links TRBV10-3 to TRBJ1-2; the D gene is possibly TRBD1 (5 bases). V was shortened by 1 base and J by 1 base, with 7 bases between the two germline ends. CDR1 and CDR2 from the germline V gene are ENHRY and SYGVKD. The CDR3 has 14 residues. Written as DNA, the CDR3 is TGTGCCATCAGTGAGTTAAGGGGTAACTATGGCTACACCTTC. Its protein product is CAISELRGNYGYTF.

This sequence joins TRBV7-2 and TRBJ1-3; possibly TRBD1 for D (5 bases). The V and J ends lost 3 bases and 0 bases respectively, with 12 bases between them. Germline V gives CDR1 SGHTA, CDR2 FQGNSA. The CDR3 is 16 amino acids. In DNA form, the CDR3 reads TGTGCCAGCAGCTTTTCTGGGGGGGGCTCTGGAAACACCATATATTTT. This sequence encodes CASSFSGGGSGNTIYF.

The rearrangement joins TRBV27 to TRBJ1-1, with a tentative D call TRBD1 (6 bases). V gave up 3 bases and J gave up 1 base, with 15 bases separating them. This CDR3 spans 16 amino acids. Germline CDR1 is MNHEY and CDR2 is SMNVEV (reference sequence). This CDR3 reads CASSFGLQGRNTEAFF. The CDR3 DNA reads as TGTGCCAGCAGTTTTGGGCTCCAGGGGCGGAACACTGAAGCTTTCTTT.

V usage is TRBV28 and J usage is TRBJ1-6; D remains ambiguous. Trimming took 4 bases from V and 0 from J, leaving 10 bases between them. Germline V gives CDR1 MDHEN, CDR2 SYDVKM. The CDR3 totals 16 residues. In DNA, the CDR3 is TGTGCCAGCAGTTCACCACAGAGCTCCTATAATTCACCCCTCCACTTT. It translates to CASSSPQSSYNSPLHF.

The J gene is TRBJ1-5, the V gene TRBV30; TRBD1 aligns across 7 bases. Germline lookup yields CDR1 GTSNPN and CDR2 SVGIG (reference sequence). J was trimmed by 3 bases and V by 3 bases; bases with no gene match: 8. This CDR3 has 15 residues. The CDR3 spells CAWSGGQTNNQPQHF. CDR3 nucleotides: TGTGCCTGGAGCGGGGGACAGACAAACAATCAGCCCCAGCATTTT. Supplemented by reference TRBV30 and TRBJ1-5, the full variable domain reads SQTIHQWPATLVQPVGSPLSLECTVEGTSNPNLYWYRQAAGRGLQLLFYSVGIGQISSEVPQNLSASRPQDRQFILSSKKLLLSDSGFYLCAWSGGQTNNQPQHFGDGTRLSIL.

The chain recombines TRBV28 with TRBJ1-5, with D possibly TRBD1 on 5 matching bases. This CDR3 is built from 14 residues. V was shortened by 5 bases and J by 2 bases, with 10 bases between the two germline ends. Germline CDR1 is MDHEN and CDR2 is SYDVKM. The CDR3, as DNA: TGTGCCAGCAGTCGGGGAGGGGGCAATCAGCCCCAGCATTTT. Protein sequence: CASSRGGGNQPQHF.

The chain joins TRBV30 to TRBJ1-2; D perhaps matches TRBD1 (5 bases). In germline, CDR1 is GTSNPN, CDR2 SVGIG (reference sequence). V shed 1 base and J shed 4 bases, with 16 bases lying between them. There are 15 residues in the CDR3. The CDR3 protein is CAWSGDPGWAYGYTF. The DNA for the CDR3 is TGTGCCTGGAGTGGTGATCCAGGGTGGGCCTATGGCTACACCTTC.

This clone showed up just once. The CDR3 DNA sequence: TGTGCCAGCAGTGAATTTAATACGCAGTATTTT. Protein product: CASSEFNTQYF. The V gene is TRBV25-1, the J gene TRBJ2-3; unclear D gene. This CDR3 spans 11 amino acids. V shed 1 base and J shed 7 bases, with 3 bases lying between them. The germline CDR1 and CDR2 sequences are MGHDK and SYGVNS.

This chain links TRBV27 with TRBJ1-3; D is possibly TRBD1 (6 bases). Deletions cut 6 bases from V and 3 bases from J, with 9 bases between. CDR1 and CDR2 from the germline V gene are MNHEY and SMNVEV (reference sequence). CDR3 length: 13 amino acids. The CDR3 loop is CASSQQGGNTIYF. DNA for the CDR3: TGTGCCAGCAGCCAACAGGGTGGAAACACCATATATTTT.

The V and J genes are TRBV5-6 and TRBJ2-7; maybe TRBD2 (6 bases). V was clipped by 6 bases and J by 0 bases, with 22 bases between them. The CDR3 spans 17 residues. CDR1 is SGHDT and CDR2 is YYEEEE in the germline V gene. For the CDR3, the DNA is TGTGCCAGCAAGCAAGGGACTGGTCTGAGGAGCTCCTACGAGCAGTACTTC. The encoded protein is CASKQGTGLRSSYEQYF.

The chain recombines TRBV7-2 with TRBJ2-7; 9 bases are a match to TRBD2. Germline V gene sequence: CDR1 SGHTA, CDR2 FQGNSA. The V segment lost 0 bases and the J segment 0 bases; nucleotides outside the gene matches: 15. This CDR3 spans 20 amino acids. The CDR3 sequence: CASSLAASVWLAGTSYEQYF. In DNA form, the CDR3 reads TGTGCCAGCAGCTTAGCAGCAAGTGTTTGGCTAGCGGGGACCTCCTACGAGCAGTACTTC.

This chain joins TRBV6-1 and TRBJ1-4, with D perhaps TRBD1 (6 bases). V lost 8 bases and J lost 8, with 18 bases in between. In germline, CDR1 is MNHNS, CDR2 SASEGT. The CDR3 has 14 amino acids. CDR3 sequence (DNA): TGTGCCAGCCTACGAACAGGGAGAGGCGAAAAACTGTTTTTT. Residues: CASLRTGRGEKLFF.

The rearrangement uses TRBV28 and TRBJ1-5; D might be TRBD1 (5 bases). CDR3 length: 15 residues. V lost 2 bases and J lost 4, with 12 bases in between. Germline CDR1 is MDHEN and CDR2 is SYDVKM. This CDR3 reads CASSLGGGGNQPQHF. In nucleotides, the CDR3 is TGTGCCAGCAGTTTAGGCGGGGGGGGTAATCAGCCCCAGCATTTT.

The chain has TRBV28 and TRBJ1-1; TRBD1 might be the D (5 bases). Trimming pared 2 bases from V and 3 bases from J, leaving 13 bases between. Per the germline V gene, CDR1 is MDHEN and CDR2 is SYDVKM. The CDR3 loop spans 15 amino acids. The CDR3 sequence is CASSLSGVGDTEAFF. The CDR3 DNA is TGTGCCAGCAGTTTAAGCGGGGTAGGGGACACTGAAGCTTTCTTT.

The rearrangement joins TRBV30 to TRBJ1-2, with D tentatively TRBD1 (6 bases). The CDR3 consists of 15 residues. The ends were cut back, 3 bases at V and 2 bases at J, with 16 bases in the middle. CDR1 is GTSNPN and CDR2 is SVGIG in the germline V gene (reference sequence). The CDR3 bases are TGTGCCTGGAGCGAGATACAGGGCCTCAACTATGGCTACACCTTC. Translation: CAWSEIQGLNYGYTF.

The gene calls are TRBV7-9 and TRBJ2-2; D might be TRBD1 (5 bases). The CDR3 totals 14 residues. Looked up from germline, CDR1 is SEHNR and CDR2 is FQNEAQ (reference sequence). V was cut by 4 bases and J by 5 bases, with 11 bases left in between. The DNA for the CDR3 is TGTGCCAGCAGCTCCAGCAGGGAAACCGGGGAGCTGTTTTTT. Amino acid sequence: CASSSSRETGELFF.

The chain employs TRBV18 and TRBJ2-1; 13 nucleotides match TRBD2. Germline V gene lookup returns CDR1 KGHSH and CDR2 LQKENI. Trimming at V came to 4 bases and at J to 0 bases, leaving 12 bases not matched to a gene. This CDR3 contains 20 residues. As DNA, the CDR3 is TGTGCCAGCTCACTAACCCTGGGGACTAGCGGGGCGAGCTCCTACAATGAGCAGTTCTTC. Translating gives CASSLTLGTSGASSYNEQFF.

This chain joins TRBV2 and TRBJ2-2; possibly TRBD2 for D (6 bases). This CDR3 is built from 15 residues. V was shortened by 8 bases and J by 4 bases, with 17 bases between the two germline ends. From germline, CDR1 is SNHLY and CDR2 FYNNEI. CDR3 sequence (DNA): TGTGCCAGCGCGGGGCGTGGGGCGTTCACCGGGGAGCTGTTTTTT. Amino acids: CASAGRGAFTGELFF.

The chain links TRBV18 to TRBJ1-1; no reliable D call. CDR1 is KGHSH and CDR2 is LQKENI in the germline V gene. This CDR3 has 14 amino acids. The V end lost 2 bases, the J end lost 2 bases, and 9 bases lay between the germline ends. The CDR3 protein is CASSPGLSNTEAFF. The DNA of the CDR3 is TGTGCCAGCTCACCAGGGCTGAGTAACACTGAAGCTTTCTTT. The whole variable domain, filled in from reference TRBV18 and TRBJ1-1, reads NAGVMQNPRHLVRRRGQEARLRCSPMKGHSHVYWYRQLPEEGLKFMVYLQKENIIDESGMPKERFSAEFPKEGPSILRIQQVVRGDSAAYFCASSPGLSNTEAFFGQGTRLTVV.

The chain recombines TRBV7-2 with TRBJ2-7; 11 bases are a match to TRBD2. CDR3 size: 16 residues. Germline V gene lookup returns CDR1 SGHTA and CDR2 FQGNSA. V lost 3 bases and J lost 6; bases outside the gene matches: 10. CDR3 in DNA: TGTGCCAGCAGCTTCCCAAATAGCGGGGGGGCGGGCGAGCAGTACTTC. This encodes CASSFPNSGGAGEQYF.

The rearrangement links TRBV28 to TRBJ1-1; 9 positions match TRBD1. This CDR3 has 18 amino acids. Germline values: CDR1 MDHEN, CDR2 SYDVKM. J was trimmed by 1 base and V by 2 bases; bases with no gene match: 11. The CDR3 protein is CASSLKLGQGIWNTEAFF. The CDR3 coding sequence is TGTGCCAGCAGTTTAAAGCTGGGACAGGGAATTTGGAACACTGAAGCTTTCTTT.

This clone was seen a few times. V gene TRBV7-9 combines with J gene TRBJ1-1, with D possibly being TRBD1 (5 bases). The V end was cut by 8 bases, the J end by 6 bases, with 10 bases between. Per the germline V gene, CDR1 is SEHNR and CDR2 is FQNEAQ (reference sequence). The CDR3 spans 11 residues. The DNA for the CDR3 is TGTGCCAGCCGGAGGGGTGCTGAAGCTTTCTTT. It translates to CASRRGAEAFF.

This chain uses TRBV7-2 with TRBJ2-5; 7 bases are a match to TRBD2. Germline loops: CDR1 SGHTA, CDR2 FQGNSA. The CDR3 has 15 residues. Trimming at V came to 3 bases and at J to 1 base, leaving 5 bases not matched to a gene. For the CDR3, the DNA is TGTGCCAGCAGCTTTCCAGCGGGGACCCAAGAGACCCAGTACTTC. It specifies CASSFPAGTQETQYF.

DNA of the CDR3: TGTGCCTGGAGTCGTCCGAACTATGGCTACACCTTC. This translates into CAWSRPNYGYTF. The chain is built from TRBV30 and TRBJ1-2; no firm D call. The V end lost 2 bases, the J end lost 2 bases, and 6 bases lay between the germline ends. Germline assignment: CDR1 GTSNPN and CDR2 SVGIG (reference sequence). This CDR3 contains 12 residues.